A selection of T cell receptor beta chains follows, all from one sample in a study of shared clonotypes between healthy human individuals. The assay was immunoSEQ multiplex PCR, and TCRdb's table has in-frame clones only and misses some. The top ten clones hold 0.45% of a sample with over 1.5 million clones, approximately 98% of them seen once. Sample: naive CD4+ T cells sorted from blood. All receptors come from a man under 40 in good health. Each CDR3 is given with its conserved first and last residue. A D gene is named only where the DNA matches it firmly. The size field is filled for only some rows; it gives once, few, many or a size class.

j_call v_call clone_size d_call cdr3_nt cdr3_aa
TRBJ2-2 TRBV4-3 . . TGCGCCAGCAGCCCCCTCCCCGGGGAGCTGTTTTTT CASSPLPGELFF
TRBJ1-2 TRBV4-3 once . TGCGCCAGCAGCCAAGACAGAGGGGCCGGTGGCTACACCTTC CASSQDRGAGGYTF
TRBJ2-3 TRBV7-9 . TRBD2 TGTGCCAGCAGCTTAGGGACTAGCGGGAAGGTAACAGATACGCAGTATTTT CASSLGTSGKVTDTQYF
TRBJ2-1 TRBV6-5 . . TGTGCCAGCAGTTACAGGGGCGTATCGGATAATGAGCAGTTCTTC CASSYRGVSDNEQFF
TRBJ1-3 TRBV19 . . TGTGCCAGTAGTATTGAGGTGGACACCATATATTTT CASSIEVDTIYF
TRBJ2-1 TRBV10-3 . . TGTGCCATCAATGGACTAGAAGGGGGTGAGCAGTTCTTC CAINGLEGGEQFF
TRBJ2-7 TRBV7-6 . TRBD2 TGTGCCAGCAGCTTAGGGTTTAGCGGGAGAGGTGAGCAGTACTTC CASSLGFSGRGEQYF
TRBJ2-5 TRBV18 . TRBD1 TGTGCCAGCTCACTACGGGACAGTAAAATACAAGAGACCCAGTACTTC CASSLRDSKIQETQYF
TRBJ2-1 TRBV30 . TRBD2 TGTGCCTGGAGTCTCCTAGCGGAATACAATGAGCAGTTCTTC CAWSLLAEYNEQFF
TRBJ2-5 TRBV7-7 . . TGTGCCAGCAGCCAAGACAGTAAAGAGACCCAGTACTTC CASSQDSKETQYF